This T cell receptor (beta chain) was sequenced for a study of Graves' ophthalmopathy and Graves' hyperthyroidism. Overall study results and limits: Sensitivity of about 70% and specificity of about 72% were achieved by the model that predicted ophthalmopathy progression.

RNA transcripts were the source from which TCR beta CDR3 regions were amplified. HTBI-primed first-round RT-PCR preceded second-round multiplex PCR. Each CDR3 protein is one row after TCRdb ran MiXCR on the multiplex PCR reads. Among about 210,000 distinct CDR3 sequences listed, approximately 29% were seen once. This clonotype was observed at least ten times. The antigen remains undetermined. Under 3 months in duration, the ophthalmopathy in affected donors had moderate-to-severe activity, CAS ≥3 and NOSPECS ≥4. Sequencing used peripheral blood. This receptor was identified in a man aged 50 to 60 with Graves' ophthalmopathy.

The CDR3 loop reads CASSLAGAHEQYF. DNA for the CDR3: TGTGCCAGCAGTTTAGCGGGAGCTCACGAGCAGTACTTC. The J gene is TRBJ2-7, the V gene TRBV12-3 or TRBV12-4; D is perhaps TRBD2 (5 bases). CDR3 length: 13 amino acids. The V end lost 0 bases, the J end lost 5 bases, and 8 bases lay between the germline ends.